The 10 T cell receptor beta chains below come from one sample, sequenced in a study of blood T cell repertoires in COVID-19 (TCRdb year 2020). Library generation was performed with the immunoSEQ multiplex PCR assay. This immuneACCESS table, as held by TCRdb, lists in-frame sequences with V and J called but not all clones. Of the missing ones, under half trace to an unresolved V gene in checked studies; the others have no known cause. The sample table records more than 60,000 clones; just over 85% of these occur just once. Of the sample, roughly 43% is held by the ten largest clones. The sequencing sample was made of peripheral blood. Source of these receptors: a woman aged 60-70 years with COVID-19, enrolled during active disease.

About this clone: One junction end disagrees with the germline gene, perhaps due to a read error. Other DNA sequences of this sample code for an identical CDR3. The chain couples TRBV28 to TRBJ2-7, with D perhaps matching TRBD1 (5 bases). Germline CDR1 MDHEN, CDR2 SYDVKM. There are 14 residues in the CDR3. CDR3 sequence: CASTLGPGRNEQYF. The CDR3 nucleotides are TGTGCCAGCACCCTGGGGCCAGGAAGGAACGAACAGTACTTC.

The V call is TRBV4-3, the J call TRBJ2-1; D is ambiguous. V shed 1 base and J shed 8 bases, with 3 bases lying between them. The germline V gene encodes CDR1 LGHNA and CDR2 YSLEER. The CDR3 is made up of 11 amino acids. Written as DNA, the CDR3 is TGCGCCAGCAGCCAAGGAGATGAGCAGTTCTTC. Translating it yields CASSQGDEQFF.

Turning to this clone: Other DNA sequences within the sample encode an identical CDR3. This rearrangement joins TRBV6-2 or TRBV6-3 to TRBJ2-7, with no clear D. The V end was cut by 1 base, the J end by 1 base, with 5 bases between. The CDR3 extends over 13 amino acids. Germline CDR1 MNHEY, CDR2 SVGEGT. CDR3 amino acids: CASSYFTSYEQYF. CDR3 nucleotide sequence: TGTGCCAGCAGTTACTTTACATCCTACGAGCAGTACTTC.

This clone has just one count. The chain employs TRBV27 and TRBJ2-2, with D perhaps matching TRBD2 (5 bases). Germline lookup yields CDR1 MNHEY and CDR2 SMNVEV (reference sequence). The CDR3 length is 15 residues. V was pared by 5 bases and J by 3 bases, with 13 bases between. The CDR3: CASSPWTGYTGELFF. CDR3 in DNA: TGTGCCAGCAGTCCCTGGACTGGATACACCGGGGAGCTGTTTTTT.

This clone appeared a single time. The chain combines TRBV7-9 with TRBJ2-1; maybe TRBD2 (6 bases). This CDR3 comprises 13 residues. Germline V gives CDR1 SEHNR, CDR2 FQNEAQ (reference sequence). V shed 3 bases and J shed 7 bases, with 10 bases lying between them. The CDR3 bases are TGTGCCAGCAGCTTTTCGGGGAGGAATGAGCAGTTCTTC. This translates into CASSFSGRNEQFF.

The rearrangement joins TRBV5-6 to TRBJ2-7; D is possibly TRBD2 (5 bases). Trimming pared 2 bases from V and 4 bases from J, leaving 7 bases between. CDR1 is SGHDT, CDR2 YYEEEE, per germline. CDR3 length: 12 residues. The CDR3 DNA reads TGTGCCAGCAGCTTTAGCGCGTACGAGCAGTACTTC. This gives the protein CASSFSAYEQYF.

This rearrangement joins TRBV20-1 to TRBJ1-4; TRBD1 is a possible D gene (5 bases). The CDR3 totals 11 residues. CDR1 and CDR2 from the germline V gene are DFQATT and SNEGSKA (reference sequence). The CDR3 DNA reads TGCACCGCTGCCAGGGAAGGAAAACTGTTTTTT. It is translated as CTAAREGKLFF.

The rearrangement uses TRBV29-1 and TRBJ2-3; 8 bases fit TRBD1. V trimming: 0 bases; J trimming: 4 bases; junction bases outside the gene matches: 6. The CDR3 consists of 15 residues. In germline, CDR1 is SQVTM, CDR2 ANQGSEA. Here the CDR3 reads CSVEEAGGASDTQYF. The DNA for the CDR3 is TGCAGCGTTGAAGAGGCAGGGGGCGCCTCAGATACGCAGTATTTT.

This clone was seen a single time. The CDR3 region has the DNA TGTGCCAGCAGCCCGAGGGGGGGCCTTGAAGCTTTCTTT. Protein: CASSPRGGLEAFF. The J gene is TRBJ1-1, the V gene TRBV6-5; D possibly corresponds to TRBD1 (6 bases). V was pared by 6 bases and J by 7 bases, with 15 bases between. Germline V lookup: CDR1 MNHEY, CDR2 SVGAGI. There are 13 residues in the CDR3.

This chain uses TRBV24-1 with TRBJ2-1, with 7 bases identical to TRBD2. The CDR3 is 13 residues long. CDR1 KGHDR and CDR2 SFDVKD come from the germline V gene. J gave up 8 bases and V 8 bases, and 8 bases lay outside the gene matches. The DNA of the CDR3 is TGTGCCACCACCCGGGGCGGGGGAGATGAGCAGTTCTTC. It specifies CATTRGGGDEQFF.